The 27 T cell receptor beta chains below were found in one sample sequenced in a study of blood T cell repertoires in COVID-19 (dated by TCRdb to the early 2020s). The library was prepared using the immunoSEQ multiplex PCR assay. TCRdb retrieved this table from immuneACCESS and kept in-frame rearrangements only. Not all clones are present; in checked studies, unresolved V genes account for under half, and no reason is known for the remainder. The sample table holds more than 200,000 clones, of which about 85% were seen once. The ten largest clones add up to under 5% of the sample. Sequencing was performed on peripheral blood. The receptor source for this set is a man aged 55 to 70 with acute or convalescent COVID-19.

The V and J genes are TRBV3-1 (or the pseudogene TRBV3-2) and TRBJ1-1; D may be TRBD1 (5 bases). Per the germline V gene, CDR1 is LGHDT and CDR2 is YNNKEL (reference sequence). This CDR3 comprises 14 residues. V was clipped by 3 bases and J by 5 bases, with 13 bases between them. The CDR3 is CASSHPGLWTEAFF. Here the CDR3 DNA reads TGTGCCAGCAGCCACCCGGGACTGTGGACTGAAGCTTTCTTT.

CDR3 residues: CASSYSQGNYEQYF. The CDR3 nucleotides are TGTGCCAGCAGTTACTCCCAGGGGAACTACGAGCAGTACTTC. The rearrangement links TRBV6-5 to TRBJ2-7; D is perhaps TRBD1 (6 bases). Germline lookup yields CDR1 MNHEY and CDR2 SVGAGI. This CDR3 has 14 amino acids. V lost 0 bases and J 3 bases, leaving 9 bases between the germline ends.

The chain joins TRBV5-1 to TRBJ2-7, with 9 positions matching TRBD2. Looked up from germline, CDR1 is SGHRS and CDR2 is YFSETQ. The CDR3 extends over 16 amino acids. V trimming: 2 bases; J trimming: 0 bases; junction bases outside the gene matches: 6. The CDR3 DNA reads as TGCGCCAGCAGCTTATTTAGCGGGGGAGGCTCCTACGAGCAGTACTTC. Translated: CASSLFSGGGSYEQYF.

The J gene is TRBJ1-5, the V gene TRBV6-6; no clear D gene. The V end was cut by 1 base, the J end by 2 bases, with 9 bases between. Per germline, CDR1 MNHNY and CDR2 SVGAGI (reference sequence). The CDR3 is made up of 15 amino acids. CDR3 in amino acids: CASSYYGVGNQPQHF. The CDR3 DNA reads TGTGCCAGCAGTTACTACGGGGTTGGCAATCAGCCCCAGCATTTT.

The chain is built from TRBV4-1 and TRBJ2-7, with 10 bases fitting TRBD2. J gave up 0 bases and V 1 base, and 9 bases lay outside the gene matches. The V gene's germline CDR1 is MGHRA and CDR2 YSYEKL. The CDR3 loop spans 18 amino acids. The CDR3 region is CASSQVPSGGPPSYEQYF. For the CDR3, the DNA is TGCGCCAGCAGCCAAGTTCCTAGCGGGGGCCCGCCCTCCTACGAGCAGTACTTC.

This clone appeared once. This chain uses TRBV10-3 with TRBJ2-5, with 10 bases lining up with TRBD1. V lost 2 bases to trimming and J lost 0 bases; unmatched junction nucleotides: 3. This CDR3 contains 16 residues. Germline values: CDR1 ENHRY, CDR2 SYGVKD. CDR3 nucleotides: TGTGCCATCAGTGAGGGGGACAGGGGACACCAAGAGACCCAGTACTTC. It encodes CAISEGDRGHQETQYF.

This clone was picked up a small number of times. J is TRBJ2-2 and V is TRBV19, with TRBD1 as a possible D gene (5 bases). This CDR3 region has 14 residues. Germline V gene sequence: CDR1 LNHDA, CDR2 SQIVND (reference sequence). With 6 bases removed from V and 9 bases from J, the gap between germline ends came to 17 bases. The CDR3 region is CASSKPRQFRELFF. CDR3 nucleotides: TGTGCCAGTAGCAAACCTCGACAGTTCCGGGAGCTGTTTTTT.

V gene TRBV7-9 combines with J gene TRBJ2-5, with D possibly matching TRBD2 (6 bases). This CDR3 is built from 17 residues. Trimming removed 7 bases from V and 0 bases from J, with 21 bases in between. The germline gives CDR1 SEHNR, CDR2 FQNEAQ (reference sequence). The DNA for the CDR3 is TGTGCCAGCAACCCCCTTGGGATCGGAGGGTACCAAGAGACCCAGTACTTC. Protein: CASNPLGIGGYQETQYF. The variable domain in full, completed from reference TRBV7-9 and TRBJ2-5, reads DTGVSQNPRHKITKRGQNVTFRCDPISEHNRLYWYRQTLGQGPEFLTYFQNEAQLEKSRLLSDRFSAERPKGSFSTLEIQRTEQGDSAMYLCASNPLGIGGYQETQYFGPGTRLLVL.

The chain combines TRBV7-3 with TRBJ2-5; 11 bases are a match to TRBD2. The CDR3 loop spans 15 amino acids. Germline values: CDR1 SGHTA, CDR2 FQGTGA. After removal of 2 bases from V and 1 base from J, the junction contained 0 bases not matched to a gene. The CDR3 is CASSLGTSGQETQYF. CDR3 bases: TGTGCCAGCAGCTTAGGGACTAGCGGCCAAGAGACCCAGTACTTC.

CDR3 nucleotide sequence: TGTGCCAGCAGCTCCAGGGGGGACGTTAATGAGCAGTTCTTC. It is translated as CASSSRGDVNEQFF. V usage is TRBV11-3 and J usage is TRBJ2-1; possible D gene TRBD1, 7 bases. Between the trimmed V and J ends, which lost 4 bases and 7 bases, there was a span of 14 bases. In germline, CDR1 is SGHNT, CDR2 YENEEA. This CDR3 is built from 14 residues.

The chain uses TRBV7-6 and TRBJ1-5; 7 bases fit TRBD1. The CDR3 sequence is 14 residues long. The V segment lost 2 bases and the J segment 4 bases; nucleotides outside the gene matches: 2. Germline CDR1 and CDR2: SGHVS and FNYEAQ. The CDR3 DNA reads as TGTGCCAGCAGCTTAAAGGGGGCTAATCAGCCCCAGCATTTT. Its translation: CASSLKGANQPQHF.

CDR3 sequence (DNA): TGTGCCAGCTCAGAAGCAGAGGGCTATGGCTACACCTTC. It translates to CASSEAEGYGYTF. This sequence joins TRBV18 and TRBJ1-2, with D hard to call. Germline V gives CDR1 KGHSH, CDR2 LQKENI. Trimming took 5 bases from V and 4 from J, leaving 11 bases between them. This CDR3 region has 13 residues.

This chain uses TRBV10-3 with TRBJ1-4, with D perhaps TRBD1 (6 bases). Germline V CDR1 and CDR2: ENHRY, SYGVKD. The CDR3 has 13 amino acids. The ends were cut back, 7 bases at V and 8 bases at J, with 14 bases in the middle. CDR3 coding DNA: TGTGCCATCAAGGGGGACACAATAGAAAAACTGTTTTTT. It specifies CAIKGDTIEKLFF.

J is TRBJ2-3 and V is TRBV6-4; 9 bases are a match to TRBD1. The CDR3 is 15 amino acids. The V segment lost 6 bases and the J segment 3 bases; nucleotides outside the gene matches: 7. The germline gives CDR1 MRHNA, CDR2 SNTAGT. As DNA, the CDR3 is TGTGCCAGCAGGGGGACAGGGTCGTTAACAGATACGCAGTATTTT. Translating it yields CASRGTGSLTDTQYF.

This chain uses TRBV19 with TRBJ2-1; 9 bases agree with TRBD2. The CDR3 consists of 15 residues. CDR1 is LNHDA, CDR2 SQIVND, per germline (reference sequence). V gave up 10 bases and J gave up 0 bases; unmatched junction bases: 7. The CDR3 region is CATRTSASSYNEQFF. CDR3 sequence (DNA): TGTGCCACCAGGACTAGCGCAAGCTCCTACAATGAGCAGTTCTTC.

CDR3: CASSLEDRAFQPQHF. DNA for the CDR3: TGTGCCAGCAGCTTAGAGGACAGGGCTTTCCAGCCCCAGCATTTT. This sequence joins TRBV7-8 and TRBJ1-5; 8 bases align to TRBD1. Per the germline V gene, CDR1 is SGHVS and CDR2 is FQNEAQ. The CDR3 totals 15 residues. After removal of 1 base from V and 7 bases from J, the junction contained 6 bases not matched to a gene. Supplemented by reference TRBV7-8 and TRBJ1-5, the full variable domain reads GAGVSQSPRYKVAKRGQDVALRCDPISGHVSLFWYQQALGQGPEFLTYFQNEAQLDKSGLPSDRFFAERPEGSVSTLKIQRTQQEDSAVYLCASSLEDRAFQPQHFGDGTRLSIL.

The chain combines TRBV5-1 with TRBJ1-1; D is ambiguous. This CDR3 region has 15 residues. Trimming removed 0 bases from V and 4 bases from J, with 13 bases in between. Germline CDR1 reads SGHRS; CDR2 reads YFSETQ. The CDR3: CASSLGRTSITEAFF. CDR3 DNA sequence: TGCGCCAGCAGCTTGGGGAGGACTTCGATCACTGAAGCTTTCTTT.

V usage is TRBV7-2 and J usage is TRBJ2-2; 12 nucleotides line up with TRBD2. CDR3 length: 16 residues. CDR1 SGHTA and CDR2 FQGNSA come from the germline V gene. V lost 4 bases to trimming and J lost 6 bases; unmatched junction nucleotides: 6. The CDR3 region has the DNA TGTGCCAGCAGCTCACGACTAGCGGGGGTCGCCGGGGAGCTGTTTTTT. It yields the protein CASSSRLAGVAGELFF.

The chain carries TRBV19 and TRBJ2-1, with TRBD1 as a possible D gene (6 bases). Trimming shortened V by 6 bases and J by 3 bases, and 18 bases separated the two germline ends. Germline V gene data show CDR1 as LNHDA and CDR2 as SQIVND (reference sequence). The CDR3 runs to 16 residues. The CDR3 DNA follows: TGTGCCAGTAGCGCAATCCGGGACACAAACTACAATGAGCAGTTCTTC. It translates to CASSAIRDTNYNEQFF. Full variable domain (remainder filled in from reference TRBV19 and TRBJ2-1): DGGITQSPKYLFRKEGQNVTLSCEQNLNHDAMYWYRQDPGQGLRLIYYSQIVNDFQKGDIAEGYSVSREKKESFPLTVTSAQKNPTAFYLCASSAIRDTNYNEQFFGPGTRLTVL.

The J gene is TRBJ2-5, the V gene TRBV5-1; TRBD1 matches 8 bases. V shed 7 bases, J shed 4 bases, and the junction held 9 bases outside the gene matches. The length of the CDR3 is 14 residues. CDR1 is SGHRS and CDR2 is YFSETQ in the germline V gene. CDR3 sequence: CASGEQGGVETQYF. The CDR3 DNA follows: TGCGCCAGCGGAGAACAGGGGGGAGTAGAGACCCAGTACTTC.

The gene calls are TRBV5-4 and TRBJ2-2, with D possibly matching TRBD2 (5 bases). V was trimmed by 1 base and J by 0 bases, leaving 10 bases between them. The V gene's germline CDR1 is SGHNT and CDR2 YYREEE (reference sequence). The CDR3 loop spans 16 amino acids. The CDR3 loop reads CASSLRTGTNTGELFF. The CDR3 DNA follows: TGTGCCAGCAGCTTGAGGACGGGAACGAACACCGGGGAGCTGTTTTTT.

The rearrangement joins TRBV24-1 to TRBJ2-1; TRBD2 is a possible D gene (5 bases). Trimming pared 1 base from V and 0 bases from J, leaving 18 bases between. This CDR3 has 19 residues. Germline lookup yields CDR1 KGHDR and CDR2 SFDVKD. The CDR3: CATSDFAGLVSGSYNEQFF. The CDR3 DNA reads as TGTGCCACCAGTGATTTCGCTGGACTCGTCTCGGGCTCCTACAATGAGCAGTTCTTC.

The chain uses TRBV29-1 and TRBJ2-1, with TRBD2 identical over 9 bases. Losses at the gene ends were 3 bases for V and 8 bases for J; bases not matched to a gene: 2. This CDR3 contains 12 residues. In germline, CDR1 is SQVTM, CDR2 ANQGSEA. The CDR3 bases are TGCAGCGTTGAGCGACTAGCGGATGAGCAGTTCTTC. This codes for CSVERLADEQFF.

V usage is TRBV24-1 and J usage is TRBJ2-1; a possible D gene is TRBD1 (7 bases). The CDR3 length is 15 residues. The V and J ends lost 5 bases and 7 bases respectively, with 17 bases between them. Germline CDR1 is KGHDR and CDR2 is SFDVKD. The CDR3 spells CATSAGGLFGNEQFF. The DNA for the CDR3 is TGTGCCACCAGTGCAGGGGGGCTTTTTGGGAATGAGCAGTTCTTC.

This chain connects TRBV7-2 to TRBJ1-1; D remains ambiguous. Germline V gene lookup returns CDR1 SGHTA and CDR2 FQGNSA. The length of the CDR3 is 15 residues. The V end was cut by 0 bases, the J end by 0 bases, with 8 bases between. CDR3 coding DNA: TGTGCCAGCAGCTTAGCCACTCAGGTGAACACTGAAGCTTTCTTT. This sequence encodes CASSLATQVNTEAFF.

The chain links TRBV3-1 (or the pseudogene TRBV3-2) to TRBJ1-3; 11 bases map to TRBD1. Germline lookup yields CDR1 LGHDT and CDR2 YNNKEL (reference sequence). The CDR3 has 14 amino acids. The J segment lost 8 bases and the V segment lost 5 bases, leaving 5 bases of the junction unmatched. The CDR3 here is CASSFGQGAHTIYF. The CDR3 coding sequence is TGTGCCAGCAGCTTTGGACAGGGGGCACACACCATATATTTT.

V usage is TRBV6-5 and J usage is TRBJ2-3; 8 positions agree with TRBD2. V shed 6 bases, J shed 3 bases, and the junction held 8 bases outside the gene matches. CDR3 length: 15 residues. CDR1 MNHEY and CDR2 SVGAGI come from the germline V gene. CDR3 sequence: CASRGAGGATDTQYF. In DNA, the CDR3 is TGTGCCAGCAGGGGCGCGGGGGGCGCGACAGATACGCAGTATTTT.